The source of this T cell receptor beta chain is a study of T-cell reconstitution after alpha-beta-depleted transplantation in children. General observations from the study: Reportedly, only several hundred clones from non-depleted graft cells drove alpha-beta T-cell counts at about two months. Surviving recipient T cells and intrathymic progenitors accounted for some patients' high TCRbeta diversity at day 60. Newly produced T cells mostly accounted for T-cell counts and diversity one year post-transplant.

This clonotype has more than one count but fewer than ten. The antigen remains undetermined. The CDR3 has 14 residues. Germline lookup yields CDR1 SNHLY and CDR2 FYNNEI. Trimming removed 3 bases at V and 5 bases at J, with 13 bases between. Unique molecular identifiers were incorporated into the prepared TCRbeta library. A single record per CDR3 protein comes from TCRdb applying MiXCR to the PCR reads. Here the sample spans 600,000 to 700,000 distinct CDR3 sequences, about an eighth being singletons. This specimen consisted of PBMCs, obtained before TCRalphabeta/CD19-depleted stem cell transplant. This chain connects TRBV2 to TRBJ2-5; D is undetermined. The receptor comes from a girl aged 2-10 years with congenital amegakaryocytic thrombocytopenia, due to receive a stem cell transplant. The CDR3 protein is CASSDYARAETQYF. The DNA of the CDR3 is TGTGCCAGCAGTGATTATGCTAGGGCTGAGACCCAGTACTTC.